This TCR beta chain was captured by sequencing in a study of blood T cell repertoires in COVID-19. As for the study in general: T cells, B-cell-depleted T cells, or PBMCs provided the cDNA or gDNA that served as material.

V shed 2 bases and J shed 8 bases, with 7 bases lying between them. Germline assignment: CDR1 MGHDK and CDR2 SYGVNS. CDR3 size: 12 residues. As processed by the authors: From reference gene primer amplification, estimates of nucleated cell counts were derived. The data were produced by immunoSEQ multiplex PCR, yet TCRdb's version contains in-frame clones alone and is incomplete. The DNA gave D and trimming, while V, J and clone size come from that table. The sample includes about 380,000 clones, about 90% of them seen just once. Input material: PBMCs or T cells enriched from blood (not recorded which). J is TRBJ1-3 and V is TRBV25-1; weak D call: TRBD1 (6 bases). The clonotype comes from a woman in her twenties or thirties who had recovered from COVID-19. The CDR3 reads CASSEDRYTIYF. CDR3 coding DNA: TGTGCCAGCAGTGAAGACAGGTACACCATATATTTT.